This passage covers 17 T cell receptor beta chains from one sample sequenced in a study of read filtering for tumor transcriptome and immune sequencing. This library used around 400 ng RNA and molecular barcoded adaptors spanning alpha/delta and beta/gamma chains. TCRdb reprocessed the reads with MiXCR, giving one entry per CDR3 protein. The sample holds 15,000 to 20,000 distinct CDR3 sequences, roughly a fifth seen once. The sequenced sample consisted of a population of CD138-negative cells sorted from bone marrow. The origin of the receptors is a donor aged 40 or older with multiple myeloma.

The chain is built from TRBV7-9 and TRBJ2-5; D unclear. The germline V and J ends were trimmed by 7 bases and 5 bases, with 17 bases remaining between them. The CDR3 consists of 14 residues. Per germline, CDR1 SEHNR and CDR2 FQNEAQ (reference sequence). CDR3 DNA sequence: TGTGCCAGCACCCCCTCGGAGCCCGGGGAGACCCAGTACTTC. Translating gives CASTPSEPGETQYF.

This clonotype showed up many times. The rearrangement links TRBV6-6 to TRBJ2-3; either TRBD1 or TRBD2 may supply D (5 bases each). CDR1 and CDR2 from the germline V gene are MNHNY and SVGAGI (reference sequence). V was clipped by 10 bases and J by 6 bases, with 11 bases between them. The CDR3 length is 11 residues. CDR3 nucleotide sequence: TGTGCCACATATTGGGGGGATACGCAGTATTTT. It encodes CATYWGDTQYF.

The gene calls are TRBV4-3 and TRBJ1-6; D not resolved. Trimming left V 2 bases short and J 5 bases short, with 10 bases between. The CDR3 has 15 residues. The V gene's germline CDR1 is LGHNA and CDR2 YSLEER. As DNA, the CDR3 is TGCGCCAGCAGCCAACGAGGGCAGGATAATTCACCCCTCCACTTT. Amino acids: CASSQRGQDNSPLHF.

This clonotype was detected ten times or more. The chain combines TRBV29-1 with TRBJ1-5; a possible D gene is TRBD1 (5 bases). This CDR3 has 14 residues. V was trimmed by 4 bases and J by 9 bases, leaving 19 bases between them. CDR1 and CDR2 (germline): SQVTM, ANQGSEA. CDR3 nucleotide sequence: TGCAGCGTTGCAGTCGGGCAGGCCGGGGGGCCCCAGCATTTT. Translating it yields CSVAVGQAGGPQHF.

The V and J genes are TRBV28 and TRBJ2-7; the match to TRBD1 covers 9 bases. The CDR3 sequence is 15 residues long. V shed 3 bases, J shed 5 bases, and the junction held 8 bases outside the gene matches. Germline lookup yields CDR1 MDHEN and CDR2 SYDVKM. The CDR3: CASSLKGTGLDEQYF. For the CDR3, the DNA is TGTGCCAGCAGTTTGAAAGGGACAGGGTTGGACGAGCAGTACTTC.

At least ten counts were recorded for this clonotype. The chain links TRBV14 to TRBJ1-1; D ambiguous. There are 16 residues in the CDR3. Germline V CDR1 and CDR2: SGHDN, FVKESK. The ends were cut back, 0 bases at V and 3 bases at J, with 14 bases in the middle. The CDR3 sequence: CASSQESGFLYTEAFF. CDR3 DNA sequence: TGTGCCAGCAGCCAAGAAAGTGGATTTTTGTACACTGAAGCTTTCTTT.

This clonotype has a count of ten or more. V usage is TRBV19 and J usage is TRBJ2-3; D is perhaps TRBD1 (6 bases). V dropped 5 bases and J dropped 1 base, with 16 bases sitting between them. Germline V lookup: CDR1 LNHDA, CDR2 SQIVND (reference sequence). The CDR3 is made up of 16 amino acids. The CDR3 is CASSPRTAGGTDTQYF. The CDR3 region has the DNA TGTGCCAGTAGTCCAAGGACAGCCGGGGGCACAGATACGCAGTATTTT.

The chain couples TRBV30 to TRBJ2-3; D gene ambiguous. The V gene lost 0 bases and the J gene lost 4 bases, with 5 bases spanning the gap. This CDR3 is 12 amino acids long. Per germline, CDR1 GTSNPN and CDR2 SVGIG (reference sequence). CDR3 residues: CAWSVGPDTQYF. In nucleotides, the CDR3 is TGTGCCTGGAGTGTAGGTCCAGATACGCAGTATTTT. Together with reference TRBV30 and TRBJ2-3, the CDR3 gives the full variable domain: SQTIHQWPATLVQPVGSPLSLECTVEGTSNPNLYWYRQAAGRGLQLLFYSVGIGQISSEVPQNLSASRPQDRQFILSSKKLLLSDSGFYLCAWSVGPDTQYFGPGTRLTVL.

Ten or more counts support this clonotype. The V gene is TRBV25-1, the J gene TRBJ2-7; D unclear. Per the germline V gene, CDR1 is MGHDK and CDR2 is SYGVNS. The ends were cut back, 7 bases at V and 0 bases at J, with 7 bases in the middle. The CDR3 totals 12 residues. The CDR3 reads CASMSVSYEQYF. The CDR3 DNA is TGTGCCAGCATGTCAGTCTCCTACGAGCAGTACTTC.

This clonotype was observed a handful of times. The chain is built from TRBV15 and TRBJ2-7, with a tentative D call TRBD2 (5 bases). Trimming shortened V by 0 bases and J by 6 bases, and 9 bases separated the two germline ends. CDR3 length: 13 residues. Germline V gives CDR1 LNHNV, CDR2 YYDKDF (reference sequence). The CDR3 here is CATSRELALEQYF. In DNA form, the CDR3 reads TGTGCCACCAGCAGAGAGCTAGCTCTCGAGCAGTACTTC.

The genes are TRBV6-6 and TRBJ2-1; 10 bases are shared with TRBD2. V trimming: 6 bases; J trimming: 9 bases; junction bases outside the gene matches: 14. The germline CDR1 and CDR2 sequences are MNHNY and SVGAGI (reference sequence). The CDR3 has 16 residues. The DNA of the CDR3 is TGTGCCAGCAGCTCCCGAGAGCGGGAGGGCCTCTTTGAGCAGTTCTTC. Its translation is CASSSREREGLFEQFF.

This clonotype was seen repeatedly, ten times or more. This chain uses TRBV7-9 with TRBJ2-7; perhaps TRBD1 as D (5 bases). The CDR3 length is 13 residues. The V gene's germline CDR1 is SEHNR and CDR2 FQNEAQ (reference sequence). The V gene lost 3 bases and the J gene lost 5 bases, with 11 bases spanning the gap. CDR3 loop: CASSLKQGNEQYF. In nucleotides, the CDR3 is TGTGCCAGCAGCTTGAAGCAGGGTAACGAGCAGTACTTC.

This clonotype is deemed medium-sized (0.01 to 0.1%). The CDR3: CASSLLFKGQGDGYTF. The DNA for the CDR3 is TGTGCCAGCAGTCTCTTGTTCAAAGGACAGGGTGATGGCTACACCTTC. The rearrangement links TRBV6-2 or TRBV6-3 to TRBJ1-2, with TRBD1 matching 8 bases. Germline CDR1 reads MNHEY; CDR2 reads SVGEGT. The CDR3 extends over 16 amino acids. V was pared by 5 bases and J by 6 bases, with 14 bases of the junction left unmatched.

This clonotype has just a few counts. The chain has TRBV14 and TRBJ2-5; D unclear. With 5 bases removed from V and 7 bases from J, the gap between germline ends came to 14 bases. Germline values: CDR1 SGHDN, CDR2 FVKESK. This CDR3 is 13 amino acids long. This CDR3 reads CASSVPAARTQYF. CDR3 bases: TGTGCCAGCAGCGTACCGGCCGCTAGGACCCAGTACTTC.

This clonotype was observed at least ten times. The CDR3 DNA follows: TGTGCCAGCTCACCCGGGACAGGGGATGAAAAACTGTTTTTT. It encodes CASSPGTGDEKLFF. The V and J genes are TRBV18 and TRBJ1-4; 10 bases fit TRBD1. The ends lost 3 bases at V and 6 bases at J; junction bases unmatched: 1. Germline lookup yields CDR1 KGHSH and CDR2 LQKENI. The CDR3 has 14 amino acids.

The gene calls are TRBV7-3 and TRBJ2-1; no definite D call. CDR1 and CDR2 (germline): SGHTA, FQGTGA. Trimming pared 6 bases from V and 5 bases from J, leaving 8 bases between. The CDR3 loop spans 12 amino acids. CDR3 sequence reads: CASSGPHNEQFF. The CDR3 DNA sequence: TGTGCCAGCAGTGGTCCCCACAATGAGCAGTTCTTC.

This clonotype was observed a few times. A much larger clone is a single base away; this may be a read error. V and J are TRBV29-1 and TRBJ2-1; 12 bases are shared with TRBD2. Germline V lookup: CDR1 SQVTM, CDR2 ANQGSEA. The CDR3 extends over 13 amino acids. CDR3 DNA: TGCAGCGTTGGGGGACTAGCGGGCAATGAGCGGTTCTTC. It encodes CSVGGLAGNERFF.